This TCR beta chain was sequenced for a study of T-cell reconstitution after alpha-beta-depleted transplantation in children. Unique molecular identifiers were used to barcode this TCRbeta library. TCRdb re-called the PCR reads with MiXCR, one entry per CDR3 protein. This sample yields over 400,000 distinct CDR3 sequences, of which 9.5% to 15% are seen a single time; less than 6.5% belongs to the top ten. Trimming removed 6 bases at V and 3 bases at J, with 11 bases between. The germline CDR1 and CDR2 sequences are MNHEY and SVGEGT. This CDR3 has 13 residues. The TCR originated in a human donor who donated a stem cell graft to a child with combined immunodeficiency. Sequencing used PBMCs from the stem cell graft donor, obtained from the stem cell graft. The chain carries TRBV6-2 or TRBV6-3 and TRBJ1-2; D is unresolved. CDR3 bases: TGTGCCAGCAGCAAAGACACTGACTATGGCTACACCTTC. Its translation is CASSKDTDYGYTF.